These T cell receptor beta chains were read from a single sample in a study of blood T cell repertoires in COVID-19. Profiled with immunoSEQ multiplex PCR; TCRdb holds only in-frame clones, not every one. The sample contains some 180,000 clones, 86% of which appear only once. The sample comprised PBMCs or T cells enriched from blood (not recorded which). These receptor sequences come from a woman in her thirties or forties in a cohort exposed to, infected with or recovered from COVID-19 (not recorded which). CDR3s include the opening cysteine and the closing phenylalanine or tryptophan. The D gene is left open where the match is weak. Rows may omit the clone size; those that give it use once, few, many or a size class.

clone_size | j_call | v_call | d_call | cdr3_nt | cdr3_aa
once | TRBJ2-7 | TRBV11-3 | TRBD2 | TGTGCCAGCAGCTTAGATTTGTCGACTAGCACCTACGAGCAGTACTTC | CASSLDLSTSTYEQYF
. | TRBJ2-5 | TRBV10-3 | TRBD2 | TGTGCCATCAGTGATGTTCACTATGAGCGGGGGGGACAAGAGACCCAGTACTTC | CAISDVHYERGGQETQYF
. | TRBJ2-5 | TRBV6-5 | TRBD2 | TGTGCCAGCAGGCTAGCGGGGACCCAAGAGACCCAGTACTTC | CASRLAGTQETQYF
. | TRBJ2-5 | TRBV29-1 | TRBD1 | TGCAGCATAGCCCGGACAGGGAGAGAGACCCAGTACTTC | CSIARTGRETQYF
once | TRBJ2-1 | TRBV6-1 | . | TGTGCCAGCAGTGAAGCGTTAGGAGAAGCCTACAATGAGCAGTTCTTC | CASSEALGEAYNEQFF
. | TRBJ2-1 | TRBV11-2 | . | TGTGCCAGCAGCTTAGGGAGGCTGGGTTTCAATGAGCAGTTCTTC | CASSLGRLGFNEQFF
. | TRBJ2-1 | TRBV24-1 | TRBD2 | TGTGCCACCAGTGATAAGACTAGCGGGATCCATGAGCAGTTCTTC | CATSDKTSGIHEQFF
. | TRBJ1-2 | TRBV25-1 | TRBD1 | TGTGCCAGCAGTGAAAGGACAGGGAGGGACCCAAACTATGGCTACACCTTC | CASSERTGRDPNYGYTF
once | TRBJ2-7 | TRBV6-2/TRBV6-3 | TRBD1 | TGTGCCAGCAGTTACGAGGGGGCGAGTGACGAGCAGTACTTC | CASSYEGASDEQYF
. | TRBJ1-4 | TRBV5-1 | . | TGCGCCAGCAGCAACACTCAGGGTTCGAATGAAAAACTGTTTTTT | CASSNTQGSNEKLFF
. | TRBJ1-1 | TRBV5-1 | TRBD1 | TGCGCCAGCAGCGCCCTGGGGACAGGGGCCACTGAAGCTTTCTTT | CASSALGTGATEAFF
. | TRBJ1-5 | TRBV19 | . | TGTGCCAGTAGTATGTCTCTTAGCAATCAGCCCCAGCATTTT | CASSMSLSNQPQHF
. | TRBJ2-1 | TRBV6-5 | . | TGTGCCAGCAGGGGGGGGCTAGTCGGGGTAGGTGAGCAGTTCTTC | CASRGGLVGVGEQFF
once | TRBJ2-2 | TRBV4-1 | . | TGCGCCAGCAGCCAAGAGGGGCAGGGAATTAAATCCGGGGAGCTGTTTTTT | CASSQEGQGIKSGELFF
. | TRBJ2-1 | TRBV4-1 | . | TGCGCCAGCAGCCAACTCTTCGATGAGCAGTTCTTC | CASSQLFDEQFF
. | TRBJ1-2 | TRBV7-9 | TRBD1 | TGTGCCAGCAGCCAACAGGGGTTGGGCAACTATGGCTACACCTTC | CASSQQGLGNYGYTF
. | TRBJ1-2 | TRBV30 | TRBD1 | TGTGCCTGGAGTGTAGGGGACAGGAACTATGGCTACACCTTC | CAWSVGDRNYGYTF
. | TRBJ2-7 | TRBV28 | . | TGTGCCAGCAGCCCTCAGGGCTACCACGAGCAGTACTTC | CASSPQGYHEQYF
. | TRBJ2-7 | TRBV5-1 | . | TGCGCCAGCAGCTTGGTGGCATACGAGCAGTACTTC | CASSLVAYEQYF
. | TRBJ1-1 | TRBV6-5 | . | TGTGCCAGCAGTTGGGGAAGGGGGATCACTGAAGCTTTCTTT | CASSWGRGITEAFF
. | TRBJ2-3 | TRBV24-1 | TRBD1 | TGTGCCACCAGTTCCAGGGGGCGAAGGACAGATACGCAGTATTTT | CATSSRGRRTDTQYF
. | TRBJ2-7 | TRBV13 | TRBD2 | TGTGCCAGCAGCCTCGGGGCTAGCGGGGCCTACGAGCAGTACTTC | CASSLGASGAYEQYF
. | TRBJ2-5 | TRBV10-3 | . | TGTGCCATCAGAGGACTGGAACAAGAGACCCAGTACTTC | CAIRGLEQETQYF
. | TRBJ2-1 | TRBV5-1 | TRBD1 | TGCGCCAGCAGCTTTAGGACAGGGAGCTCCTACAATGAGCAGTTCTTC | CASSFRTGSSYNEQFF
. | TRBJ2-5 | TRBV4-2 | TRBD2 | TGTGCCAGCAGTCCCCTAGCGGGAGTAGAGACCCAGTACTTC | CASSPLAGVETQYF
. | TRBJ2-7 | TRBV11-2 | . | TGTGCCAGCAGCTCGAAACTAGCCTACGAGCAGTACTTC | CASSSKLAYEQYF
. | TRBJ2-7 | TRBV27 | TRBD1 | TGTGCCAGCAGTTTTTACAAATGGAGTACGGACTTAGGGACAGGCCACAGCGAGCAGTACTTC | CASSFYKWSTDLGTGHSEQYF
. | TRBJ1-6 | TRBV27 | . | TGTGCCAGCAGGATAGGACAGTATAATTCACCCCTCCACTTT | CASRIGQYNSPLHF
. | TRBJ1-1 | TRBV6-2/TRBV6-3 | . | TGTGCCAGCAGCCTCGGGGGGATAACTGAAGCTTTCTTT | CASSLGGITEAFF
. | TRBJ2-7 | TRBV6-1 | TRBD2 | TGTGCCAGCAGTGGCCATAGCGGGGGGCCAACCTACGAGCAGTACTTC | CASSGHSGGPTYEQYF
few | TRBJ2-7 | TRBV14 | . | TGTGCCAGCAGCCAAGATTTGAGTCCAGGCTACTCCTACGAGCAGTACTTC | CASSQDLSPGYSYEQYF
. | TRBJ2-7 | TRBV30 | TRBD2 | TGTGCCTGGAGTTACGTAGCGGGAGGGGGCTACGAGCAGTACTTC | CAWSYVAGGGYEQYF
once | TRBJ2-6 | TRBV9 | TRBD1 | TGTGCCAGCAGCGTACCTAAGGGACAGGGGGCTGGGGCCAACGTCCTGACTTTC | CASSVPKGQGAGANVLTF
. | TRBJ2-6 | TRBV24-1 | TRBD2 | TGTGCCACCACCCGGGGGAGGGCTCGATCTGGGGCCAACGTCCTGACTTTC | CATTRGRARSGANVLTF
once | TRBJ2-5 | TRBV18 | . | TGTGCCAGCTCATCCCGGAGGGGGGGAGAGACCCAGTACTTC | CASSSRRGGETQYF
. | TRBJ1-6 | TRBV27 | . | TGTGCCAGCAGCCTATACTCCTATAATTCACCCCTCCACTTT | CASSLYSYNSPLHF
. | TRBJ1-6 | TRBV27 | . | TGTGCCAGCAGTAGGGGAGACAGGCTAAATTCACCCCTCCACTTT | CASSRGDRLNSPLHF
. | TRBJ2-5 | TRBV24-1 | TRBD2 | TGTGCCACCAGCCAATTGGGACTAGCGGGACAAGAGACCCAGTACTTC | CATSQLGLAGQETQYF
few | TRBJ1-4 | TRBV4-3 | . | TGCGCCAGCAGCCAAGAAAGGACACCAACTAATGAAAAACTGTTTTTT | CASSQERTPTNEKLFF
. | TRBJ2-7 | TRBV5-5 | . | TGTGCCAGCAGCTCCCTCTCCTACGAGCAGTACTTC | CASSSLSYEQYF
once | TRBJ1-2 | TRBV7-9 | TRBD1 | TGTGCCAGCAGCTTAAGGCCGGGACAGGCAACTAATGGCTACACCTTC | CASSLRPGQATNGYTF